This is a list of T cell receptor beta chains from one sample in a study of vaccination and CD4 T cells after COVID-19. No antigen is known for these receptors. TCRdb called the PCR reads again in MiXCR, with one record for every CDR3 protein. This table holds 20,000 or so distinct CDR3 sequences, 55% found once. Sequences were obtained from CD4+ T cells from blood, cultured in vitro. These receptors all stem from a human donor who had recovered from COVID-19. Each CDR3 is given with its conserved first and last residue. D genes are given only for firm matches. Where a row states a size, it is once, few, many or the class of an expanded clone; other rows omit it.

>TRBV6-1|.|.|TRBJ1-6
CASTGWGSPLHF
TGTGCCAGCACTGGGTGGGGTTCACCCCTCCACTTT
>TRBV2|TRBD2|.|TRBJ2-1
CASSSTGTSRQFF
TGTGCCAGCAGTTCCACAGGGACTAGTAGGCAGTTCTTC
>TRBV20-1|.|.|TRBJ1-1
CSAPITEAFF
TGCAGTGCCCCTATCACTGAAGCTTTCTTT
>TRBV2|.|.|TRBJ1-2
CASSEGIMAGYGYTF
TGTGCCAGCAGTGAAGGGATCATGGCGGGCTATGGCTACACCTTC
>TRBV20-1|.|.|TRBJ1-6
CSARDTRGFGNSPLHF
TGCAGTGCTAGAGATACGAGGGGTTTTGGGAATTCACCCCTCCACTTT
>TRBV7-8|.|.|TRBJ1-2
CASTRTAAAYGYTF
TGTGCCAGCACTCGGACAGCAGCAGCCTATGGCTACACCTTC
>TRBV5-1|TRBD2|.|TRBJ2-3
CASSLGSSGSTDTQYF
TGCGCCAGCAGCTTGGGTTCTAGCGGGAGCACAGATACGCAGTATTTT
>TRBV7-2|.|.|TRBJ1-5
CASSLAGEGNQPQHF
TGTGCCAGCAGCTTGGCAGGGGAGGGCAATCAGCCCCAGCATTTT
>TRBV11-3|TRBD1|.|TRBJ2-1
CASSLDLRRGGEQFF
TGTGCCAGTAGCTTAGATCTTAGGAGAGGGGGCGAGCAGTTCTTC
>TRBV6-1|.|.|TRBJ2-5
CASSGGRYQETQYF
TGTGCCAGCAGTGGCGGTCGGTACCAAGAGACCCAGTACTTC
>TRBV11-2|.|few|TRBJ2-7
CASSLEAGRRYYEQYF
TGTGCCAGCAGCTTAGAGGCGGGACGGCGTTACTACGAGCAGTACTTC
>TRBV5-5|TRBD2|.|TRBJ2-3
CASNKEREYTDTQYF
TGTGCCAGCAACAAGGAGCGGGAGTACACAGATACGCAGTATTTT
>TRBV6-7|.|few|TRBJ1-5
CASSYFQASNQPQHF
TGTGCCAGCAGTTACTTTCAGGCTAGCAATCAGCCCCAGCATTTT
>TRBV24-1|.|.|TRBJ2-5
CATSGLVRGRETQYF
TGTGCCACCAGTGGCCTTGTCCGGGGGAGGGAGACCCAGTACTTC
>TRBV5-1|TRBD1|few|TRBJ1-2
CASSDGQGGSSYGYTF
TGCGCCAGCAGCGACGGACAGGGAGGAAGTTCCTATGGCTACACCTTC
>TRBV6-5|TRBD2|.|TRBJ2-3
CASSYGLARTDTQYF
TGTGCCAGCAGTTACGGACTAGCGCGCACAGATACGCAGTATTTT
>TRBV6-2/TRBV6-3|.|.|TRBJ2-5
CASSYSYTQYF
TGTGCCAGCAGTTACTCATATACCCAGTACTTC
>TRBV20-1|TRBD2|few|TRBJ2-3
CSANLREGRDTQYF
TGCAGTGCTAACCTCCGGGAGGGCCGGGATACGCAGTATTTT
>TRBV6-1|.|.|TRBJ1-5
CASVGGNQPQHF
TGTGCCTCAGTTGGCGGGAACCAGCCCCAGCATTTT
>TRBV30|TRBD2|.|TRBJ2-3
CAWSVRLAGADTQYF
TGTGCCTGGAGTGTACGGTTAGCGGGAGCAGATACGCAGTATTTT
>TRBV6-1|.|.|TRBJ2-3
CASSEHYKSDTQYF
TGTGCCAGCAGTGAACACTACAAGTCAGATACGCAGTATTTT
>TRBV19|.|few|TRBJ1-5
CASSPHPRGSNQPQHF
TGTGCCAGTAGTCCCCACCCGCGTGGTAGCAATCAGCCCCAGCATTTT
>TRBV27|.|.|TRBJ1-2
CASSLTGSYGYTF
TGTGCCAGCAGTTTGACTGGGAGCTATGGCTACACCTTC
>TRBV20-1|.|.|TRBJ2-3
CSAPLISDTQYF
TGCAGTGCACCCTTGATCTCAGATACGCAGTATTTT
>TRBV6-1|.|.|TRBJ1-3
CASGPSGNTIYF
TGTGCCAGCGGGCCGTCCGGAAACACCATATATTTT
>TRBV20-1|.|.|TRBJ2-2
CSAAGTGTNTGELFF
TGCAGTGCCGCTGGGACGGGCACGAACACCGGGGAGCTGTTTTTT
>TRBV6-1|.|.|TRBJ2-3
CASSPGGGTDTQYF
TGTGCCAGCAGTCCAGGGGGGGGAACAGATACGCAGTATTTT
>TRBV11-1|TRBD1|once|TRBJ1-1
CASSFSGTGVNTEAFF
TGTGCCAGCAGCTTCTCCGGGACAGGGGTGAACACTGAAGCTTTCTTT
>TRBV5-1|.|.|TRBJ2-2
CASSFRTENTGELFF
TGCGCCAGCAGCTTTCGGACAGAGAACACCGGGGAGCTGTTTTTT